These 8 T cell receptor beta chains came from one sample sequenced in a study of blood T cell repertoires in COVID-19. TCRdb keeps only in-frame clones here, not all; method: immunoSEQ multiplex PCR. The repertoire includes 300,000 to 350,000 clones, around 91% of them detected once, and less than 3.5% sits in the top ten. Sequencing used peripheral blood. All receptors derive from a woman between 18 and 30 years old who had recovered from COVID-19.

The chain couples TRBV20-1 to TRBJ1-2; D is uncertain. Trimming shortened V by 1 base and J by 6 bases, and 6 bases separated the two germline ends. Germline-derived CDR1 and CDR2 are DFQATT and SNEGSKA (reference sequence). CDR3 length equals 11 residues. The chain's CDR3 is CSARGGNGYTF. In DNA, the CDR3 is TGCAGTGCTAGAGGAGGCAATGGCTACACCTTC.

The chain has TRBV12-3 or TRBV12-4 and TRBJ1-5; no clear D gene. This CDR3 has 13 residues. Trimming left V 7 bases short and J 3 bases short, with 10 bases between. DNA for the CDR3: TGTGCCAGCAAGAGCGGCGCCAATCAGCCCCAGCATTTT. Translating it yields CASKSGANQPQHF.

This chain joins TRBV24-1 and TRBJ1-4; no clear D. V lost 4 bases to trimming and J lost 8 bases, with 16 bases between them. Germline V gives CDR1 KGHDR, CDR2 SFDVKD. The CDR3 has 15 amino acids. The CDR3 nucleotides are TGTGCCACCAGTGACCGCCGCCCTGGGGAGGAAAAACTGTTTTTT. This gives the protein CATSDRRPGEEKLFF.

The rearrangement uses TRBV6-6 and TRBJ1-2; 12 positions match TRBD1. The germline V gene has CDR1 MNHNY and CDR2 SVGAGI (reference sequence). The CDR3 runs to 15 residues. The junction had 3 bases not matched to a gene; V was cut back by 0 bases and J by 7 bases. The CDR3 bases are TGTGCCAGCAGTTACTCGGGACAGGGGGCGCGTGGCTACACCTTC. This translates into CASSYSGQGARGYTF.

This clone appeared a single time. The gene calls are TRBV3-1 (or the pseudogene TRBV3-2) and TRBJ1-1; TRBD1 agrees at 7 bases. Germline-derived CDR1 and CDR2 are LGHDT and YNNKEL (reference sequence). V lost 4 bases and J lost 3; bases outside the gene matches: 5. CDR3 length: 14 residues. The CDR3 DNA is TGTGCCAGCAGCCGGACAGGATTGGACACTGAAGCTTTCTTT. The encoded protein is CASSRTGLDTEAFF.

The chain couples TRBV10-3 to TRBJ1-2, with D hard to call. With 3 bases removed from V and 2 bases from J, the gap between germline ends came to 4 bases. This CDR3 is 12 amino acids long. CDR1 ENHRY and CDR2 SYGVKD come from the germline V gene. As DNA, the CDR3 is TGTGCCATCAGTGAACAGAACTATGGCTACACCTTC. It is translated as CAISEQNYGYTF.

The CDR3 nucleotides read TGTGCCAGAAGTCAATTATTTGCACTAGCGGGAAGCACAGATACGCAGTATTTT. It is translated as CARSQLFALAGSTDTQYF. The chain couples TRBV7-5 to TRBJ2-3; the table's TRBD2 call for D was not verified on the DNA. TRBV7-5 is a listed pseudogene. The CDR3 extends over 18 amino acids.

The CDR3 loop reads CASSTRQGRETQYF. The CDR3 nucleotides are TGTGCCAGCAGCACCAGACAGGGGCGCGAGACCCAGTACTTC. The chain combines TRBV13 with TRBJ2-5; 8 nucleotides line up with TRBD1. V gave up 5 bases and J gave up 5 bases; unmatched junction bases: 7. CDR1 is PRHDT, CDR2 FYEKMQ, per germline (reference sequence). The CDR3 consists of 14 residues.